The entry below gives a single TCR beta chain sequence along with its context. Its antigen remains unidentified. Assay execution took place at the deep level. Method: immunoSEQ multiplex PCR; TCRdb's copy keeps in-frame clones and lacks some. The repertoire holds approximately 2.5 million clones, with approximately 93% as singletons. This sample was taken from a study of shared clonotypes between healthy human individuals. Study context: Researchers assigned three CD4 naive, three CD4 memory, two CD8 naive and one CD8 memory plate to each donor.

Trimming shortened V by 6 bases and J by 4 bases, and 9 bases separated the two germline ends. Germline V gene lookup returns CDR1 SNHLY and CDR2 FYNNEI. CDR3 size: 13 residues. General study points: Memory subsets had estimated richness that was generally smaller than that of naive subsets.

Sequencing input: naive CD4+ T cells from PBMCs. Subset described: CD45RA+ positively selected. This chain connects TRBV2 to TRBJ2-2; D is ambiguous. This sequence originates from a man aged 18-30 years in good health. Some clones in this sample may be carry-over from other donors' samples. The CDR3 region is CASRGYLTGELFF. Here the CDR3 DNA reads TGTGCCAGCAGAGGATACCTCACCGGGGAGCTGTTTTTT. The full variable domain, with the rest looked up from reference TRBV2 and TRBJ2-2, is EPEVTQTPSHQVTQMGQEVILRCVPISNHLYFYWYRQILGQKVEFLVSFYNNEISEKSEIFDDQFSVERPDGSNFTLKIRSTKLEDSAMYFCASRGYLTGELFFGEGSRLTVL.